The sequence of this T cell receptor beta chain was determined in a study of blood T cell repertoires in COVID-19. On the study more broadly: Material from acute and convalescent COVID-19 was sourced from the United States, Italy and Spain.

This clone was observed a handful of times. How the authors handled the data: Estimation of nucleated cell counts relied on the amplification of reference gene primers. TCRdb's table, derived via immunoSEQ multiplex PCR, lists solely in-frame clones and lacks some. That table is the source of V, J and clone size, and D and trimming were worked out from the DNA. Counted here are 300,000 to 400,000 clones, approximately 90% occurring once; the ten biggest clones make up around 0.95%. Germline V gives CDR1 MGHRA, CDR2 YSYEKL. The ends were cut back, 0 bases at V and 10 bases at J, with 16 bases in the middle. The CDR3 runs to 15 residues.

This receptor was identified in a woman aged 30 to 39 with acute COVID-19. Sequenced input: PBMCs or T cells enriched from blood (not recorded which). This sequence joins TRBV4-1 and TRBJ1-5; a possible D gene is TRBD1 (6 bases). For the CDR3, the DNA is TGCGCCAGCAGCCAAGATCACGGGACACCGCTACCCCAGCATTTT. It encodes CASSQDHGTPLPQHF.